The sequence of this T cell receptor (beta chain) was determined in a study of blood T cell repertoires in COVID-19. At the level of the study: The samples span acute and convalescent COVID-19 from the United States, Italy and Spain. Sources were T cells, B-cell-depleted T cells, or PBMCs; the material itself was cDNA or gDNA.

Profiling relied on immunoSEQ multiplex PCR, and the TCRdb table lists in-frame clones only, not all of them. The top ten clones hold 8.3% of a sample with almost 500,000 clones, around 85% of them seen once. Sequenced input: PBMCs or T cells enriched from blood (not recorded which). This receptor was obtained from a woman aged 60-75 years who had recovered from COVID-19.

The CDR3 protein is CASSRQGVYEQYF. CDR3 in DNA: TGTGCCAGCAGTCGCCAGGGGGTCTACGAGCAGTACTTC. The genes are TRBV2 and TRBJ2-7, with 7 bases aligning to TRBD1. The CDR3 length is 13 residues. J lost 3 bases, V lost 5 bases, and 4 bases had no gene match. Germline-derived CDR1 and CDR2 are SNHLY and FYNNEI.